The present entry profiles one TCR beta chain with its context. The antigen is not known. CDR1 and CDR2 (germline): MNHEY, SVGAGI. This CDR3 has 13 amino acids. Trimming removed 4 bases from V and 2 bases from J, with 8 bases in between. Semi-nested PCR with Nested Universal Primer A followed constant-region reverse priming of full-length variable regions. TCRdb ran MiXCR on the 5' RACE reads and lists one entry per CDR3 protein. This sample yields some 64,000 distinct CDR3 sequences, of which roughly 23% are seen a single time; 2.5% to 3% belongs to the top ten. Whole-study findings and limits: Greatest tumor Treg TCR overlap was with tumor naive CD4+ cells.

The chain employs TRBV6-5 and TRBJ1-1; a weak D match, TRBD1 (5 bases). The source material was memory CD4+ T cells sorted from a lymph node. Subset described: memory CD4+ T cells, CD4+CD45RO+CD25-. The receptor's source is a female donor with breast cancer. CDR3 in DNA: TGTGCCAGCAGTTGGGGACTCAACACTGAAGCTTTCTTT. Residues: CASSWGLNTEAFF.